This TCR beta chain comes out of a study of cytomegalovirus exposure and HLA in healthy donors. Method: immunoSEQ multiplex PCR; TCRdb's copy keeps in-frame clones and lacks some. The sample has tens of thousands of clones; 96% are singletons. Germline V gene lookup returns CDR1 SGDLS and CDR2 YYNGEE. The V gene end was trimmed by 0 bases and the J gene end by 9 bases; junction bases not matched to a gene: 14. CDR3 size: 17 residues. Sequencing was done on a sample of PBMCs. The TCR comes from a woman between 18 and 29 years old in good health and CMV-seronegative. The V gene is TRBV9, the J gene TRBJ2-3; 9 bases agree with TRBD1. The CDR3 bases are TGTGCCAGCAGCGTAGAGGGGACAGGGTTTCCCTTTCTGACGCAGTATTTT. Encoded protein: CASSVEGTGFPFLTQYF.